The rows below give T cell receptor beta chains drawn from one sample of a study of neurological immune-mediated disorders. Each CDR3 protein gets one entry after TCRdb re-called the 5' RACE reads with MiXCR. This table holds 55,000 to 65,000 distinct CDR3 sequences, approximately 12% found once. The sample comprised PBMCs. These receptors were taken from a woman between 55 and 75 years old with HTLV-1-associated myelopathy (HAM/TSP). Both conserved end residues are part of each CDR3. A D gene is named only where the DNA matches it firmly. Rows give clone size only sometimes, using once, few, many, or a class for an expanded clone.

clone_size d_call j_call v_call cdr3_nt cdr3_aa
- TRBD2 TRBJ2-5 TRBV3-1 TGTGCCAGCAGCCTGGGACTAGCGGGGGGAGAGACCCAGTACTTC CASSLGLAGGETQYF
many - TRBJ2-5 TRBV5-6 TGTGCCAGCAGCTTGGAGTCCGGGACACGGGAGACCCAGTACTTC CASSLESGTRETQYF
many TRBD2 TRBJ2-1 TRBV15 TGTGCCACCAGCAGAGGCGGGAGGGCTCTTGATGAGCAGTTCTTC CATSRGGRALDEQFF
many - TRBJ2-5 TRBV12-3/TRBV12-4 TGTGCCAGCAGTCCGTCGAAAGGGAGGGAGACCCAGTACTTC CASSPSKGRETQYF
many - TRBJ2-6 TRBV10-3 TGTGCCATCAGTGAGCGGTGGGGGGGCTCAGCTGGGGCCAACGTCCTGACTTTC CAISERWGGSAGANVLTF
- TRBD1 TRBJ2-5 TRBV20-1 TGCAGTGCTAGAGACCCCGGGACAGGGGGGGAGACCCAGTACTTC CSARDPGTGGETQYF
many TRBD2 TRBJ2-7 TRBV5-5 TGTGCCAGCAGCTGGGCGGCTAGCGGGAGGGGGTCCTACGAGCAGTACTTC CASSWAASGRGSYEQYF
many - TRBJ2-5 TRBV5-1 TGCGCCAGCAGCAACTCCGGGGGGCTCAATGGAAAGACCCAGTACTTC CASSNSGGLNGKTQYF
many TRBD2 TRBJ2-1 TRBV20-1 TGCAGTGCTAGGGGGACCGGGACTAGGTACAATGAGCAGTTCTTC CSARGTGTRYNEQFF
many - TRBJ2-1 TRBV7-8 TGTGCCAGCCGGGAGATCGAGACCGAGCTTAACAATGAGCAGTTCTTC CASREIETELNNEQFF
many TRBD2 TRBJ2-5 TRBV5-1 TGCGCCAGCAGCCCGGGACTAGCGGGAGGGCCTTCGGAGACCCAGTACTTC CASSPGLAGGPSETQYF
many - TRBJ2-1 TRBV2 TGTGCCAGCAGTGAGGGTGGGAGCTCCTACAATGAGCAGTTCTTC CASSEGGSSYNEQFF
many TRBD1 TRBJ2-1 TRBV5-1 TGCGCCAGCTGGTCTCGGACAGGGGTGAATGAGCAGTTCTTC CASWSRTGVNEQFF
many TRBD2 TRBJ2-3 TRBV12-3/TRBV12-4 TGTGCCAGCAGTTTTTCGGCGGGAGGCACAGATACGCAGTATTTT CASSFSAGGTDTQYF
many - TRBJ2-7 TRBV20-1 TGCAGTGCTAGAGGAGGACTTTACGAGCAGTACTTC CSARGGLYEQYF
many - TRBJ2-6 TRBV12-3/TRBV12-4 TGTGCCAGCAGTTTAATCTCTGGCTCTGGGGCCAACGTCCTGACTTTC CASSLISGSGANVLTF
many TRBD1 TRBJ2-7 TRBV6-6 TGTGCCAGCAGCCGGACAGGGGGCTCCTACGAGCAGTACTTC CASSRTGGSYEQYF
many - TRBJ1-2 TRBV7-9 TGTGCCAGCAGCCCCATGGAGGGTTATGGCTACACCTTC CASSPMEGYGYTF
many - TRBJ2-2 TRBV11-1 TGTGCCAGCAGCTTGCTGGCGGAGGATACCGGGGAGCTGTTTTTT CASSLLAEDTGELFF
many - TRBJ1-1 TRBV6-5 TGTGCCAGCAGACCGACAGGTCGGAACACTGAAGCTTTCTTT CASRPTGRNTEAFF
- - TRBJ1-1 TRBV30 TGTGCCTGGAGTGTACTGGCCTTGGCATTGAACACTGAAGCTTTCTTT CAWSVLALALNTEAFF
many - TRBJ1-1 TRBV11-2 TGTGCCAGCAGCTTCGGTCAGGTGGATGTTGACACTGAAGCTTTCTTT CASSFGQVDVDTEAFF
many TRBD2 TRBJ2-5 TRBV28 TGTGCCAGCAGTTTTAGAAACAGCGGGGGACGAGAGACCCAGTACTTC CASSFRNSGGRETQYF
many - TRBJ2-6 TRBV5-1 TGCGCCAGCCAGAGAGACTCTGGGGCCAACGTCCTGACTTTC CASQRDSGANVLTF
- - TRBJ2-7 TRBV7-8 TGTGCCAGCAGCTTAGCGAACGGCCCAAAACTAGTTCCTGACTCCTACGAGCAGTACTTC CASSLANGPKLVPDSYEQYF
many TRBD2 TRBJ2-1 TRBV20-1 TGCAGTGCTAGAGCCCGTCTAGCGGGAGCGGGTGAGCAGTTCTTC CSARARLAGAGEQFF
many - TRBJ1-6 TRBV3-1 TGTGCCAGCAGCCAAGAAGGGTATTCACCCCTCCACTTT CASSQEGYSPLHF
many - TRBJ1-2 TRBV9 TGTGCCAGCAGTCCAGCGGACCTTAACTATGGCTACACCTTC CASSPADLNYGYTF
many TRBD2 TRBJ2-1 TRBV5-1 TGCGCCAGCAGCTTCCGAAGCGGGGGTGACAATGAGCAGTTCTTC CASSFRSGGDNEQFF
many TRBD1 TRBJ2-7 TRBV9 TGTGCCAGCAGCGAGGGGGCAGTCCCCTACGAGCAGTACTTC CASSEGAVPYEQYF
many - TRBJ1-5 TRBV28 TGTGCCAGCGTACTCTCCGGGACGGGGAGCTATCAGCCCCAGCATTTT CASVLSGTGSYQPQHF
many - TRBJ2-5 TRBV29-1 TGCAGCGTTGGTCCCCAAGAGACCCAGTACTTC CSVGPQETQYF
many TRBD1 TRBJ1-5 TRBV5-1 TGCGCCAGCAGTAGGACAGGGGACGAGCCCCAGCATTTT CASSRTGDEPQHF
many - TRBJ2-3 TRBV11-3 TGTGCCAGCAGCTTAGGGAGCCTCCCCTCGAATACGCAGTATTTT CASSLGSLPSNTQYF
many - TRBJ2-1 TRBV12-3/TRBV12-4 TGTGCCAGCAGTTTATTCGGGAGTTATAATGAGCAGTTCTTC CASSLFGSYNEQFF
many - TRBJ2-7 TRBV20-1 TGCAGTGCTAGAGGACGCAAGGCTAGCGCGACCTCCTACGAGCAGTACTTC CSARGRKASATSYEQYF
many - TRBJ1-2 TRBV6-5 TGTGCCAGCAGTTACTCTTTGGGACTAAACTATGGCTACACCTTC CASSYSLGLNYGYTF
- - TRBJ1-1 TRBV7-3 TGTGCCAGCAGCTTAACTATGGCATCTGAAGCTTTCTTT CASSLTMASEAFF
few TRBD1 TRBJ2-7 TRBV6-5 TGTGCCAGCAGCCGTGGACAGGCTCCCTACGAGCAGTACTTC CASSRGQAPYEQYF
- TRBD2 TRBJ2-5 TRBV5-1 TGCGCCAGCAGCGGGGGACTAGCGGGAAGACAAGAGACCCAGTACTTC CASSGGLAGRQETQYF
few TRBD1 TRBJ1-2 TRBV19 TGTGCCAGTAGTGTACAGGGGGCCCACTATGGCTACACCTTC CASSVQGAHYGYTF
many - TRBJ1-6 TRBV5-1 TGCGCCAGCAGACGGGACAATTATTCACCCCTCCACTTT CASRRDNYSPLHF